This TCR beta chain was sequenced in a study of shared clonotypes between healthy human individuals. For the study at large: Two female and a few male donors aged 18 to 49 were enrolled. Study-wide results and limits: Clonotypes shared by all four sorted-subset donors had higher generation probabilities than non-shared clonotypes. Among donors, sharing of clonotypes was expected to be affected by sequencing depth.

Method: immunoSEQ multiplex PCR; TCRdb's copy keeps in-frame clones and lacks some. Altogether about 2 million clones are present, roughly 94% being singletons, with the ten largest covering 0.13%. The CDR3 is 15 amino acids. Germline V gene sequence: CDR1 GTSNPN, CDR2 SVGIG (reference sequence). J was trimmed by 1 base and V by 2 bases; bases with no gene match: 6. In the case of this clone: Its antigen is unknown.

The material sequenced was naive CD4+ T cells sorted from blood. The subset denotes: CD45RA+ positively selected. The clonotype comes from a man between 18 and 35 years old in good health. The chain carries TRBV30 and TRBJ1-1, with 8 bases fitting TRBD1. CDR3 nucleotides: TGTGCCTGGAGTAGAACCGGGACAGGGAACACTGAAGCTTTCTTT. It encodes CAWSRTGTGNTEAFF.